Each of the 18 T cell receptor beta chains below was sequenced from the same sample in a study of radiation and T cells in renal cell carcinoma. Here immunoSEQ multiplex PCR was the method, and the copy in TCRdb shows in-frame clones only, minus some. The data contain over 60,000 clones, 70% to 80% of them singletons. Time point described: blood 2 weeks post-SBRT. Treatment denoted: 15 Gy SBRT to primary tumor, nephrectomy 4 weeks later. The source was blood, collected from a patient whose treatment included radiotherapy and nephrectomy. The origin of the receptors is a man aged 55 to 70 with renal cell carcinoma.

This rearrangement joins TRBV27 to TRBJ1-6; TRBD1 is a possible D gene (6 bases). V lost 6 bases and J lost 7, with 19 bases in between. Germline V lookup: CDR1 MNHEY, CDR2 SMNVEV (reference sequence). The CDR3 spans 16 residues. The CDR3 sequence is CASSYVPGQGNSPLHF. CDR3 coding DNA: TGTGCCAGCAGCTATGTCCCGGGGCAGGGGAATTCACCCCTCCACTTT.

V usage is TRBV21-1 and J usage is TRBJ2-7; the table assigns TRBD2, which was not confirmed against the DNA. TRBV21-1 represents a pseudogene. The CDR3 runs to 16 residues. The CDR3 nucleotides are TGTGCCAGCAGCAAAGTGTCGCGGCGGGTGCCCCGCGAGCAGTACGTC. It yields the protein CASSKVSRRVPREQYV.

The rearrangement joins TRBV10-3 to TRBJ1-4; 8 nucleotides match TRBD1. The CDR3 totals 14 residues. The V and J ends lost 4 bases and 8 bases, in that order; junction bases with no gene match: 6. Germline V gives CDR1 ENHRY, CDR2 SYGVKD. Here the CDR3 reads CAISAEDRAEKLFF. In DNA form, the CDR3 reads TGTGCCATCAGTGCAGAGGACAGGGCGGAAAAACTGTTTTTT.

The chain carries TRBV11-2 and TRBJ2-7; 7 bases line up with TRBD1. This CDR3 is built from 17 residues. The germline CDR1 and CDR2 sequences are SGHAT and FQNNGV. The J segment lost 5 bases and the V segment lost 1 base, leaving 14 bases of the junction unmatched. CDR3 region: CASSLVLGQQGRHEQYF. In DNA, the CDR3 is TGTGCCAGCAGCTTAGTCTTGGGGCAACAGGGGCGGCACGAGCAGTACTTC. Filled out from reference TRBV11-2 and TRBJ2-7, the complete variable domain reads EAGVAQSPRYKIIEKRQSVAFWCNPISGHATLYWYQQILGQGPKLLIQFQNNGVVDDSQLPKDRFSAERLKGVDSTLKIQPAKLEDSAVYLCASSLVLGQQGRHEQYFGPGTRLTVT.

This clone was detected only once. This CDR3 reads CASSSTGSTEAFF. The CDR3 coding sequence is TGTGCCAGCAGCTCTACAGGGAGCACTGAAGCTTTCTTT. The chain is built from TRBV5-5 and TRBJ1-1, with TRBD1 as a possible D gene (6 bases). The CDR3 consists of 13 residues. V was shortened by 3 bases and J by 4 bases, with 10 bases between the two germline ends. Germline V CDR1 and CDR2: SGHKS, YYEKEE (reference sequence).

This chain links TRBV9 with TRBJ2-2, with D maybe TRBD1 (6 bases). Germline CDR1 SGDLS, CDR2 YYNGEE. Trimming removed 3 bases from V and 3 bases from J, with 18 bases in between. There are 17 residues in the CDR3. The CDR3 loop reads CASSAPQRGWDTGELFF. In nucleotides, the CDR3 is TGTGCCAGCAGCGCCCCCCAAAGGGGGTGGGACACCGGGGAGCTGTTTTTT.

There are a few counts of this clone. This chain connects TRBV27 to TRBJ1-1; maybe TRBD1 (5 bases). The CDR3 runs 15 residues. Germline lookup yields CDR1 MNHEY and CDR2 SMNVEV (reference sequence). V dropped 10 bases and J dropped 1 base, with 19 bases sitting between them. The CDR3, as DNA: TGTGCCAACCCCACAGGTGGGAGCAGGAACACTGAAGCTTTCTTT. Translating it yields CANPTGGSRNTEAFF.

This sequence joins TRBV7-8 and TRBJ2-3, with D uncertain. The germline V and J ends were trimmed by 1 base and 3 bases, with 8 bases remaining between them. The CDR3 is 14 residues long. Germline CDR1 SGHVS, CDR2 FQNEAQ. CDR3 coding DNA: TGTGCCAGCAGCTTAGGGCGGATAACAGATACGCAGTATTTT. Translation: CASSLGRITDTQYF.

The chain combines TRBV10-3 with TRBJ1-4, with 8 positions matching TRBD1. V gave up 0 bases and J gave up 4 bases; unmatched junction bases: 16. Germline assignment: CDR1 ENHRY and CDR2 SYGVKD. This CDR3 region has 20 residues. CDR3 DNA sequence: TGTGCCATCAGTGAGTCTCGTCGGAAGACAGGGGCGGCCCGTAATGAAAAACTGTTTTTT. Protein sequence: CAISESRRKTGAARNEKLFF.

J is TRBJ1-4 and V is TRBV5-6; D remains unclear. This CDR3 has 17 amino acids. V was clipped by 2 bases and J by 7 bases, with 21 bases between them. Germline V CDR1 and CDR2: SGHDT, YYEEEE. The CDR3 nucleotides read TGTGCCAGCAGCTTAGAAAAGGAACCGGCCGTGCGTGAAAAACTGTTTTTT. Its protein product is CASSLEKEPAVREKLFF.

The chain is built from TRBV2 and TRBJ2-7; tentatively, D is TRBD1 (5 bases). Germline CDR1 and CDR2: SNHLY and FYNNEI. The length of the CDR3 is 13 residues. V was cut by 8 bases and J by 1 base, with 12 bases left in between. This CDR3 is CASQSRVSYEQYF. The CDR3 region has the DNA TGTGCCAGCCAATCCAGGGTGTCCTACGAGCAGTACTTC.

The V call is TRBV15, the J call TRBJ2-4, with 9 bases fitting TRBD2. CDR1 is LNHNV and CDR2 is YYDKDF in the germline V gene (reference sequence). CDR3 length equals 16 residues. Trimming at V came to 2 bases and at J to 8 bases, leaving 10 bases not matched to a gene. The CDR3 here is CATSRSSRGREYIQYF. CDR3 coding DNA: TGTGCCACCAGCAGATCTTCGCGCGGGAGGGAGTACATTCAGTACTTC.

This chain links TRBV2 with TRBJ2-2; no definite D call. This CDR3 comprises 16 residues. Germline CDR1 SNHLY, CDR2 FYNNEI. V gave up 6 bases and J gave up 1 base, with 15 bases separating them. This chain's CDR3 is CASSYLGNRNTGELFF. Written as DNA, the CDR3 is TGTGCCAGCAGCTACTTGGGTAACAGGAACACCGGGGAGCTGTTTTTT.

The CDR3 DNA sequence: TGTGCCACCAGCAGAGAAGGGGATTTCGTTGGAAACACCATATATTTT. It encodes CATSREGDFVGNTIYF. The chain couples TRBV15 to TRBJ1-3; possible D gene TRBD1, 5 bases. The V end lost 0 bases, the J end lost 3 bases, and 12 bases lay between the germline ends. Germline-derived CDR1 and CDR2 are LNHNV and YYDKDF (reference sequence). The CDR3 loop spans 16 amino acids. The entire variable domain, with the rest obtained from reference TRBV15 and TRBJ1-3, is as follows: DAMVIQNPRYQVTQFGKPVTLSCSQTLNHNVMYWYQQKSSQAPKLLFHYYDKDFNNEADTPDNFQSRRPNTSFCFLDIRSPGLGDTAMYLCATSREGDFVGNTIYFGEGSWLTVV.

V gene TRBV5-4 combines with J gene TRBJ2-3; D gene uncertain. Trimming left V 5 bases short and J 5 bases short, with 12 bases between. This CDR3 comprises 13 residues. From germline, CDR1 is SGHNT and CDR2 YYREEE (reference sequence). CDR3 protein: CASSPEVEDTQYF. The CDR3 DNA reads as TGTGCCAGCAGTCCCGAGGTGGAAGATACGCAGTATTTT.

The chain combines TRBV30 with TRBJ1-2; D gene ambiguous. V was cut by 4 bases and J by 4 bases, with 13 bases left in between. This CDR3 spans 13 amino acids. Per the germline V gene, CDR1 is GTSNPN and CDR2 is SVGIG (reference sequence). As DNA, the CDR3 is TGTGCCTGGAATTCTCTTCGGAGCTATGGCTACACCTTC. Translating it yields CAWNSLRSYGYTF.

The chain recombines TRBV18 with TRBJ1-3; D is uncertain. Germline-derived CDR1 and CDR2 are KGHSH and LQKENI. The CDR3 runs to 17 residues. Trimming removed 3 bases at V and 0 bases at J, with 15 bases between. The CDR3 DNA sequence: TGTGCCAGCTCACCTAATCCACTTGATCCCTCTGGAAACACCATATATTTT. Translating gives CASSPNPLDPSGNTIYF.

The rearrangement links TRBV5-6 to TRBJ2-7; the D gene is possibly TRBD1 (6 bases). The germline V gene has CDR1 SGHDT and CDR2 YYEEEE. CDR3 size: 13 residues. V lost 3 bases and J 2 bases, leaving 9 bases between the germline ends. CDR3 sequence reads: CASSWTATYEQYF. The CDR3 DNA follows: TGTGCCAGCAGCTGGACAGCGACCTACGAGCAGTACTTC.